The T cell receptor beta chain under discussion was sequenced for a study of OX40 agonist ivuxolimab in advanced cancers. Assay: immunoSEQ multiplex PCR; the TCRdb copy retains only in-frame clones and omits some. The sample has under 25,000 clones; 73% are singletons. Germline V CDR1 and CDR2: MDHEN, SYDVKM. Losses at the gene ends were 3 bases for V and 6 bases for J; bases not matched to a gene: 5. CDR3 length: 13 amino acids. The source of this sequence is an adult with an advanced solid tumor such as melanoma, head and neck, liver or kidney cancer. Specimen: CD4+ or CD8+ T cells sorted from blood, collected in a trial of the OX40 agonist ivuxolimab. The V call is TRBV28, the J call TRBJ2-7; TRBD2 aligns across 7 bases. The CDR3 is CASSFVGGSEQYF. In DNA form, the CDR3 reads TGTGCCAGCAGTTTCGTGGGAGGGTCCGAGCAGTACTTC.